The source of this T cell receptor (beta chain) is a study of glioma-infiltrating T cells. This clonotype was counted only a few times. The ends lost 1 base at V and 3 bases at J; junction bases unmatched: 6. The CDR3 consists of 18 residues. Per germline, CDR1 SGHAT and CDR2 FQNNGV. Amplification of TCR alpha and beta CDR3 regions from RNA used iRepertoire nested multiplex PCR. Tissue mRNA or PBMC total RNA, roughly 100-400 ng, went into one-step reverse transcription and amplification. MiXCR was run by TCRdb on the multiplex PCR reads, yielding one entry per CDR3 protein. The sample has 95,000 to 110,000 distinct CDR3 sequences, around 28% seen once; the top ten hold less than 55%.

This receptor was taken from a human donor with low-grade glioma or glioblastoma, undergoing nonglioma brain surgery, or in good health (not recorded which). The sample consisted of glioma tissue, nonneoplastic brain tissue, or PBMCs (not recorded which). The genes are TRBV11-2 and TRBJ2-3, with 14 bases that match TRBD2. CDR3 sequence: CASSLGRLAGGATDTQYF. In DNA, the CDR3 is TGTGCCAGCAGCTTAGGGCGACTAGCGGGGGGGGCAACAGATACGCAGTATTTT. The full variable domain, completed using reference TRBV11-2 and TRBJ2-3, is EAGVAQSPRYKIIEKRQSVAFWCNPISGHATLYWYQQILGQGPKLLIQFQNNGVVDDSQLPKDRFSAERLKGVDSTLKIQPAKLEDSAVYLCASSLGRLAGGATDTQYFGPGTRLTVL.